This paragraph covers one T cell receptor beta chain sequence. The data are from a study of blood T cell repertoires in COVID-19. Study-level information: Samples representing acute and convalescent COVID-19 were sourced from the United States, Italy and Spain. In each case, the material was cDNA or gDNA derived from T cells, B-cell-depleted T cells, or PBMCs.

Method: immunoSEQ multiplex PCR; TCRdb's copy keeps in-frame clones and lacks some. The data hold roughly 52,000 clones, with about four fifths observed a single time. Looked up from germline, CDR1 is SGHRS and CDR2 is YFSETQ. This CDR3 is 15 amino acids long. V lost 6 bases and J lost 4; bases outside the gene matches: 11. The sequenced material came from peripheral blood. This chain joins TRBV5-1 and TRBJ2-3; TRBD1 agrees at 7 bases. This receptor was identified in a human donor in a cohort sampled during active COVID-19. The DNA for the CDR3 is TGCGCCAGCAAACTGACAGGGCGCGAGGCAGATACGCAGTATTTT. Translated, it gives CASKLTGREADTQYF.